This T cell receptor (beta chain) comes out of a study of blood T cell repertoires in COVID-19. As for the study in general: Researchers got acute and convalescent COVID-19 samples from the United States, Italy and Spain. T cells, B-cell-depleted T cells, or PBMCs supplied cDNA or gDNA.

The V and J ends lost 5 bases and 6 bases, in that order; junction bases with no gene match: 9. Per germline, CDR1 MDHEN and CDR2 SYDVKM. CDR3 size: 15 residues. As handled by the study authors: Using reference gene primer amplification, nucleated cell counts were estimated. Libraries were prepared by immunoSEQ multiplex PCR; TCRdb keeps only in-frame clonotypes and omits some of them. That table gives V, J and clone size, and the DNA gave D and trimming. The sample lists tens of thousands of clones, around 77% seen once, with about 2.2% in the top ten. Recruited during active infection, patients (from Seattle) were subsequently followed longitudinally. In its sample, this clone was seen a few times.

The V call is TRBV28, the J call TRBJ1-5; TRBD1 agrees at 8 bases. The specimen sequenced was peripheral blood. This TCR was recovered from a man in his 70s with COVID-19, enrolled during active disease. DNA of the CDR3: TGTGCCAGCAGTGTCGGACAGGGTTTTCGTCAGCCCCAGCATTTT. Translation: CASSVGQGFRQPQHF.